This TCR beta chain was found in a study of cytomegalovirus exposure and HLA in healthy donors. The PCR was carried out with 60 Vbeta primers and 13 Jbeta primers. Sequencing used immunoSEQ multiplex PCR; TCRdb keeps in-frame clones, though not all of them. The table includes 100,000 to 120,000 clones, around 73% detected once. The V segment lost 3 bases and the J segment 4 bases; nucleotides outside the gene matches: 7. Per the germline V gene, CDR1 is LNHDA and CDR2 is SQIVND (reference sequence). This CDR3 comprises 15 residues. The chain combines TRBV19 with TRBJ2-5; 8 bases agree with TRBD2. This sequence originates from a man younger than 45 in good health and CMV-seronegative. The sequenced material came from PBMCs. The CDR3 DNA reads TGTGCCAGTAGTATCGGGACTAGTTGGCGAGAGACCCAGTACTTC. Its translation is CASSIGTSWRETQYF.